This TCR beta chain is from a study of OX40 agonist ivuxolimab in advanced cancers. The assay was immunoSEQ multiplex PCR, and TCRdb's table has in-frame clones only and misses some. The data show about 43,000 clones, approximately 86% seen once. V lost 4 bases and J 4 bases, leaving 18 bases between the germline ends. This CDR3 is 16 amino acids long. The germline CDR1 and CDR2 sequences are SGHNT and YENEEA. The sequence came from an adult with an advanced solid tumor such as melanoma, head and neck, liver or kidney cancer. V and J are TRBV11-3 and TRBJ2-3; D perhaps matches TRBD1 (5 bases). The material was CD4+ or CD8+ T cells sorted from blood, obtained in a trial of the OX40 agonist ivuxolimab. CDR3 in amino acids: CASSSFLQGHSDTQYF. The CDR3 nucleotides read TGTGCCAGCAGCTCCTTTTTGCAGGGTCATTCAGATACGCAGTATTTT.